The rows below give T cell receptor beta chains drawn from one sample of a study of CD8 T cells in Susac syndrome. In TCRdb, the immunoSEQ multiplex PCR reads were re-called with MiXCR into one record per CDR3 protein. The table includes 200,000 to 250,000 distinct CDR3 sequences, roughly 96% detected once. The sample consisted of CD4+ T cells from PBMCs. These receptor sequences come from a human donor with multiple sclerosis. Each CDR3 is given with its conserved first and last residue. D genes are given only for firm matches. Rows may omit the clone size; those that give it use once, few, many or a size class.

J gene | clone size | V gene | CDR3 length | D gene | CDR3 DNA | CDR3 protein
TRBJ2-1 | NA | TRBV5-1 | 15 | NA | TGCGCCAGCAGCTTCGACGGGAGTTCAAACAATGAGCAGTTCTTC | CASSFDGSSNNEQFF
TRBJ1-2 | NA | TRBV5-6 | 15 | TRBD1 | TGTGCCAGCAGCTTGGTCGACAGGGCTCGTCTTGGCTACACCTTC | CASSLVDRARLGYTF
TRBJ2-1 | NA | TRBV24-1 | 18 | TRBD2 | TGTGCCACCAGTGATTCACCTCATAGCGGGAGTTCCTACAATGAGCAGTTCTTC | CATSDSPHSGSSYNEQFF
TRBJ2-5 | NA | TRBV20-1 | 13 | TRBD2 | TGCAGTGCTAGCGGGGGGGCGAGAGAGACCCAGTACTTC | CSASGGARETQYF
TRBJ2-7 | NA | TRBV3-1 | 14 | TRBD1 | TGTGCCAGCAGCAGGAACAGGGGCTGGTACGAGCAGTACTTC | CASSRNRGWYEQYF
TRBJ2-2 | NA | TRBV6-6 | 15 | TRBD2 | TGTGCCAGCAGTTACGGCCTAGCGGGGACCGGGGAGCTGTTTTTT | CASSYGLAGTGELFF
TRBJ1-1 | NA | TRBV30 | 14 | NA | TGTGCCTGGAGTGTAATCGGGTCAAGCGCTGAAGCTTTCTTT | CAWSVIGSSAEAFF
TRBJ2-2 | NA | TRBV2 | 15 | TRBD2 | TGTGCCAGCTCTAGCGGGAGGGCGGACACCGGGGAGCTGTTTTTT | CASSSGRADTGELFF
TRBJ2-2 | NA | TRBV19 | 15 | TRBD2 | TGTGCCAGTAGTATCGGACTAGTGGGGGCCGGGGAGCTGTTTTTT | CASSIGLVGAGELFF
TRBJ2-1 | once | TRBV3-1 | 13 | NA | TGTGCCAGCAGCCAGAGACCCATCCATGAGCAGTTCTTC | CASSQRPIHEQFF
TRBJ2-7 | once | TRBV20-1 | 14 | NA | TGCAGTGCTGGGTATGGTGCGAACGTCCCCGAGCAGTACTTC | CSAGYGANVPEQYF
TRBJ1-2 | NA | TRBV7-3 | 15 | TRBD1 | TGTGCCAGCAGCTCCCCGGGACAGGGGGAGCTTGGCTACACCTTC | CASSSPGQGELGYTF
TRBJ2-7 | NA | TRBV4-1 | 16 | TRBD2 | TGCGCCAGCAGCCCTTTCGGGACTAGCATTCCCTACGAGCAGTACTTC | CASSPFGTSIPYEQYF
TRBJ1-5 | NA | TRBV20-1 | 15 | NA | TGCAGTGCTAGAGAGCAGGTGGGCGGCAATCAGCCCCAGCATTTT | CSAREQVGGNQPQHF
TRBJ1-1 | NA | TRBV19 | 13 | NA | TGTGCCAGTAGTGCGAACGGGAGGACTGAAGCTTTCTTT | CASSANGRTEAFF
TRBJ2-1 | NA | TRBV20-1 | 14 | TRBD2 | TGCAGTGCTAGGAGGCTAGCGGACTACAATGAGCAGTTCTTC | CSARRLADYNEQFF
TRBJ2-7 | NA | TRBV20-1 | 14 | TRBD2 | TGCAGCGCGAGTGGACTAGCGGACATCTACGAGCAGTACTTC | CSASGLADIYEQYF
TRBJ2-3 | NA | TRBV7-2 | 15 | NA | TGTGCCAGCAGCTCCCACGGGGGCGTACCCGATACGCAGTATTTT | CASSSHGGVPDTQYF
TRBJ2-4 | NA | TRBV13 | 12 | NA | TGTGCCAGCAGTGGGAGTGGAGACATTCAGTACTTC | CASSGSGDIQYF
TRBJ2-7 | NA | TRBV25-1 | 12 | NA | TGTGCCAGCAGTGAATTGGCGGGAGAGCAGTACTTC | CASSELAGEQYF
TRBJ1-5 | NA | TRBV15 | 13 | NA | TGTGCCACCAGCAAAGATAGCAATCAGCCCCAGCATTTT | CATSKDSNQPQHF
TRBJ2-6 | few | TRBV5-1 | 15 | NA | TGCGCCAGCAGCTTGGGCGGGGCTGGGGCCAACGTCCTGACTTTC | CASSLGGAGANVLTF
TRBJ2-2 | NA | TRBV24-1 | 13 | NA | TGTGCCACCAGTGGTGGGAACACCGGGGAGCTGTTTTTT | CATSGGNTGELFF
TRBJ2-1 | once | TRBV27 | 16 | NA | TGTGCCAGCAACAACCGACAGGGACTGACCTACAATGAGCAGTTCTTC | CASNNRQGLTYNEQFF
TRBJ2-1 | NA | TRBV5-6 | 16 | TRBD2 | TGTGCCAGCAACCCTCTTAGCGGGAGGGGGTACAATGAGCAGTTCTTC | CASNPLSGRGYNEQFF
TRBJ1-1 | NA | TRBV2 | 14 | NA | TGTGCCAGCAGTGAGGACGGAGAGAACACTGAAGCTTTCTTT | CASSEDGENTEAFF
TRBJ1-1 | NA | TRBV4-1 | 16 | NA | TGCGCCAGCAGCCCCGCGGACTCACGGAGGACCACTGAAGCTTTCTTT | CASSPADSRRTTEAFF
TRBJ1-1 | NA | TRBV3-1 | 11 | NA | TGTGCCAGCAGCCAAGGACAGGTAACTTTCTTT | CASSQGQVTFF
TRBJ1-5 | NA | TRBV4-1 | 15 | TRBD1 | TGCGCCAGCAGCCAAGGGCGGCAGGGGGCCCAGCCCCAGCATTTT | CASSQGRQGAQPQHF
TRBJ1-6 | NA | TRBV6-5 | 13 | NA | TGTGCCAGCAGTACAGGGAAGGATTCACCCCTCCACTTT | CASSTGKDSPLHF
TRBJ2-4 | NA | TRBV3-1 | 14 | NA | TGTGCCAGCAGCCAATCGGCGGCGCCAAACATTCAGTACTTC | CASSQSAAPNIQYF
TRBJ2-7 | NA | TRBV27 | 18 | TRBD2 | TGTGCCAGCAGTCTAGCATGGACTAGCGGGGGGTACTCCTACGAGCAGTACTTC | CASSLAWTSGGYSYEQYF
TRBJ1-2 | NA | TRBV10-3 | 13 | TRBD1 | TGTGCCATCAGGCCCCAGACAGGGCTGGGCTACACCTTC | CAIRPQTGLGYTF
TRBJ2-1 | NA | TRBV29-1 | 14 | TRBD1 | TGCAGCGTTGAACCGGGACAGGGCTACAATGAGCAGTTCTTC | CSVEPGQGYNEQFF
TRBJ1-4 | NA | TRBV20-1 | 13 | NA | TGCAGTGCTAGGGTACTGAATAATGAAAAACTGTTTTTT | CSARVLNNEKLFF